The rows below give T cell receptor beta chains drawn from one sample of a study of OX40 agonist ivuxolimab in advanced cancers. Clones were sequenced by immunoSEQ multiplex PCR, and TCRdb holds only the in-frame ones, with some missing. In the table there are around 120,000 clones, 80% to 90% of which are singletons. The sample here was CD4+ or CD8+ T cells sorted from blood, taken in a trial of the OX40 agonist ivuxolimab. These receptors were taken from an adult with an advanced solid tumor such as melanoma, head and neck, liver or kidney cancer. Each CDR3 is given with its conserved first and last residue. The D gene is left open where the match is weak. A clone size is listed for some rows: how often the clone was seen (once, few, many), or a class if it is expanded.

CDR3 DNA: TGTGCCAGCAGTGAATTGGGACAGAGCACAGATACGCAGTATTTT
CDR3 protein: CASSELGQSTDTQYF
J gene: TRBJ2-3
D gene: TRBD1
clone size: once
V gene: TRBV25-1

CDR3 DNA: TGTGCCAGCAGTGAAGAAAGGGGGCTTCCGTATGGAGGCTACACCTTC
CDR3 protein: CASSEERGLPYGGYTF
J gene: TRBJ1-2
D gene: TRBD1
clone size: -
V gene: TRBV6-1

CDR3 DNA: TGTGCCAGCAGTGACTCGTACAGGGGGCACAGCTATGGCTACACCTTC
CDR3 protein: CASSDSYRGHSYGYTF
J gene: TRBJ1-2
D gene: TRBD1
clone size: -
V gene: TRBV6-4

CDR3 DNA: TGTGCCAGCAGTTTATTCTGGCAAAATTCACCCCTCCACTTT
CDR3 protein: CASSLFWQNSPLHF
J gene: TRBJ1-6
D gene: -
clone size: -
V gene: TRBV28

CDR3 DNA: TGTGCCTGGGCGGACAGGGGCAATCAGCCCCAGCATTTT
CDR3 protein: CAWADRGNQPQHF
J gene: TRBJ1-5
D gene: TRBD1
clone size: -
V gene: TRBV30

CDR3 DNA: TGTGCCAGCAGTTACTCCGGACAGAACTATGGCTACACCTTC
CDR3 protein: CASSYSGQNYGYTF
J gene: TRBJ1-2
D gene: -
clone size: -
V gene: TRBV6-5

CDR3 DNA: TGTGCCAGCAGCTTAACAACGGACGCTTACGAGCAGTACTTC
CDR3 protein: CASSLTTDAYEQYF
J gene: TRBJ2-7
D gene: -
clone size: -
V gene: TRBV6-6

CDR3 DNA: TGCGCCAGCAGCCAGGGGGGACAGGGTCGAGAGCAGTACTTC
CDR3 protein: CASSQGGQGREQYF
J gene: TRBJ2-7
D gene: TRBD1
clone size: -
V gene: TRBV4-1

CDR3 DNA: TGTGCCAGCAGTTCGGGACAGGGCATGAACACTGAAGCTTTCTTT
CDR3 protein: CASSSGQGMNTEAFF
J gene: TRBJ1-1
D gene: TRBD1
clone size: -
V gene: TRBV6-5

CDR3 DNA: TGTGCCATCAGTGAAGCCAGCATGAACACTGAAGCTTTCTTT
CDR3 protein: CAISEASMNTEAFF
J gene: TRBJ1-1
D gene: -
clone size: -
V gene: TRBV10-3

CDR3 DNA: TGTGCCAGCAGCGCGAGGACAGCTGATAATTCACCCCTCCACTTT
CDR3 protein: CASSARTADNSPLHF
J gene: TRBJ1-6
D gene: -
clone size: -
V gene: TRBV7-3

CDR3 DNA: TGTGCCAGCAGCGTAGTAGTCAGGCCCCAAGAGACCCAGTACTTC
CDR3 protein: CASSVVVRPQETQYF
J gene: TRBJ2-5
D gene: -
clone size: -
V gene: TRBV9

CDR3 DNA: TGTGCTAGTGGTTTGGTACAGGCATCCCTTAGCGGGGGGGTAAGTGGGCTCTACGAGCAGTACTTC
CDR3 protein: CASGLVQASLSGGVSGLYEQYF
J gene: TRBJ2-7
D gene: TRBD2
clone size: -
V gene: TRBV12-5

CDR3 DNA: TGTGCCAGCTCACCAGGGGTGAGGCAAGAGACCCAGTACTTC
CDR3 protein: CASSPGVRQETQYF
J gene: TRBJ2-5
D gene: -
clone size: -
V gene: TRBV18

CDR3 DNA: TGTGCCAGCAGCCCGCGGGACATTGGCTATGGCTACACCTTC
CDR3 protein: CASSPRDIGYGYTF
J gene: TRBJ1-2
D gene: -
clone size: -
V gene: TRBV5-5

CDR3 DNA: TGTGCCAGCAGTTACGGTACAGGGGCTAGCGCCGGGGAGCTGTTTTTT
CDR3 protein: CASSYGTGASAGELFF
J gene: TRBJ2-2
D gene: -
clone size: -
V gene: TRBV6-5

CDR3 DNA: TGCGCCAGCAGCCCCGGGACAGTCTCTGGAAACACCATATATTTT
CDR3 protein: CASSPGTVSGNTIYF
J gene: TRBJ1-3
D gene: TRBD1
clone size: -
V gene: TRBV4-3

CDR3 DNA: TGTGCCAGCACTAAACAGGTCTGGAACTATGGCTACACCTTC
CDR3 protein: CASTKQVWNYGYTF
J gene: TRBJ1-2
D gene: -
clone size: -
V gene: TRBV6-5

CDR3 DNA: TGTGCCAGCAGCCTCGGACTAGCTCCCTTCGCAGATACGCAGTATTTT
CDR3 protein: CASSLGLAPFADTQYF
J gene: TRBJ2-3
D gene: TRBD2
clone size: -
V gene: TRBV2

CDR3 DNA: TGCGCCGGCAGCCCGACTAGCGGAACCTACGAGCAGTACTTC
CDR3 protein: CAGSPTSGTYEQYF
J gene: TRBJ2-7
D gene: TRBD2
clone size: -
V gene: TRBV5-1

CDR3 DNA: TGTGCCAGCTCATCGACAGTTTCCGGGAGCTCCTACGAGCAGTACTTC
CDR3 protein: CASSSTVSGSSYEQYF
J gene: TRBJ2-7
D gene: -
clone size: once
V gene: TRBV18

CDR3 DNA: TGTGCCATCAGTGAGACAATGGGTCTCAGCACAGATACGCAGTATTTT
CDR3 protein: CAISETMGLSTDTQYF
J gene: TRBJ2-3
D gene: -
clone size: -
V gene: TRBV10-3

CDR3 DNA: TGTGCCAGCAGCCCCCCGGGAGTGCAAGAGACCCAGTACTTC
CDR3 protein: CASSPPGVQETQYF
J gene: TRBJ2-5
D gene: -
clone size: -
V gene: TRBV7-2

CDR3 DNA: TGTGCCAGCAGTAGGAGGAATAGGAACACTGAAGCTTTCTTT
CDR3 protein: CASSRRNRNTEAFF
J gene: TRBJ1-1
D gene: -
clone size: -
V gene: TRBV6-6

CDR3 DNA: TGCGCCAGCAGCTTTAATAGGGATGGAAACACCATATATTTT
CDR3 protein: CASSFNRDGNTIYF
J gene: TRBJ1-3
D gene: -
clone size: -
V gene: TRBV5-1

CDR3 DNA: TGTGCCAGCAGTGAATTTAAGGGGGCGGTTGGCTACACCTTC
CDR3 protein: CASSEFKGAVGYTF
J gene: TRBJ1-2
D gene: TRBD1
clone size: -
V gene: TRBV6-1

CDR3 DNA: TGTGCCACCAAATTAAGCAATCAGCCCCAGCATTTT
CDR3 protein: CATKLSNQPQHF
J gene: TRBJ1-5
D gene: -
clone size: -
V gene: TRBV6-1

CDR3 DNA: TGTGCCAGCAGCTTCCGGGACAGACTGGGTGAGCAGTACTTC
CDR3 protein: CASSFRDRLGEQYF
J gene: TRBJ2-7
D gene: TRBD1
clone size: -
V gene: TRBV7-8

CDR3 DNA: TGTGCCTGGAGTGTGGGTCCCCGGGGGACTGAAGCTTTCTTT
CDR3 protein: CAWSVGPRGTEAFF
J gene: TRBJ1-1
D gene: -
clone size: -
V gene: TRBV30

CDR3 DNA: TGTGCCAGCAGTGTCGGAGGAGGCACTGGAAACACCATATATTTT
CDR3 protein: CASSVGGGTGNTIYF
J gene: TRBJ1-3
D gene: -
clone size: -
V gene: TRBV2

CDR3 DNA: TGTGCCACCGGGAGAGGAGGATACTACAATGAGCAGTTCTTC
CDR3 protein: CATGRGGYYNEQFF
J gene: TRBJ2-1
D gene: -
clone size: -
V gene: TRBV27

CDR3 DNA: TGCGCCAGCAGCAACGTTCCCACTTCTCAAACCGGGGAGCTGTTTTTT
CDR3 protein: CASSNVPTSQTGELFF
J gene: TRBJ2-2
D gene: -
clone size: -
V gene: TRBV5-1

CDR3 DNA: TGTGCCATCAGTGAGGGTATCAAAGGGAACGGGGAGCTGTTTTTT
CDR3 protein: CAISEGIKGNGELFF
J gene: TRBJ2-2
D gene: -
clone size: -
V gene: TRBV10-3

CDR3 DNA: TGTGCCAGCTCTCCGAATGAGGAGGTGAACACTGAAGCTTTCTTT
CDR3 protein: CASSPNEEVNTEAFF
J gene: TRBJ1-1
D gene: -
clone size: once
V gene: TRBV18

CDR3 DNA: TGTGCCAGCCGTGGGGATGGTGGCGGCAATCAGCCCCAGCATTTT
CDR3 protein: CASRGDGGGNQPQHF
J gene: TRBJ1-5
D gene: -
clone size: -
V gene: TRBV6-1

CDR3 DNA: TGTGCCAGCAGCTCCTTACAGGGGTATGGTAATTCACCCCTCCACTTT
CDR3 protein: CASSSLQGYGNSPLHF
J gene: TRBJ1-6
D gene: TRBD1
clone size: -
V gene: TRBV7-2

CDR3 DNA: TGTGCCAGTATGGGGTTGTACAATGAGCAGTTCTTC
CDR3 protein: CASMGLYNEQFF
J gene: TRBJ2-1
D gene: -
clone size: -
V gene: TRBV28

CDR3 DNA: TGTGCCAGCAGTGAACTAAGGGGGCTTGGCACAGATACGCAGTATTTT
CDR3 protein: CASSELRGLGTDTQYF
J gene: TRBJ2-3
D gene: TRBD1
clone size: -
V gene: TRBV25-1

CDR3 DNA: TGTGCCAGCAGTTACTCTAGCGGGTATGAATACGAGCAGTACTTC
CDR3 protein: CASSYSSGYEYEQYF
J gene: TRBJ2-7
D gene: TRBD2
clone size: -
V gene: TRBV6-5

CDR3 DNA: TGTGCCAGCAGTGGTGGGGCTGAGACCCAGTACTTC
CDR3 protein: CASSGGAETQYF
J gene: TRBJ2-5
D gene: -
clone size: -
V gene: TRBV6-6

CDR3 DNA: TGTGCCAGCAGCTTAGGGACAGGGGCTAATGAAGCTTTCTTT
CDR3 protein: CASSLGTGANEAFF
J gene: TRBJ1-1
D gene: TRBD1
clone size: -
V gene: TRBV11-3

CDR3 DNA: TGTGCCATCAGTGAGGTGGGAGATCAGCCCCAGCATTTT
CDR3 protein: CAISEVGDQPQHF
J gene: TRBJ1-5
D gene: -
clone size: -
V gene: TRBV10-3

CDR3 DNA: TGTGCCAGCAGTTCTCCCGGGACACCACTAGAGACCCAGTACTTC
CDR3 protein: CASSSPGTPLETQYF
J gene: TRBJ2-5
D gene: -
clone size: -
V gene: TRBV28

CDR3 DNA: TGTGCCAGCAGCTCGGGACAGGGGTCCTACAATGAGCAGTTCTTC
CDR3 protein: CASSSGQGSYNEQFF
J gene: TRBJ2-1
D gene: TRBD1
clone size: -
V gene: TRBV11-2

CDR3 DNA: TGTGCTAGTGGTTTGCGGACAGGGTCTCGATACAATGAGCAGTTCTTC
CDR3 protein: CASGLRTGSRYNEQFF
J gene: TRBJ2-1
D gene: TRBD1
clone size: -
V gene: TRBV12-5

CDR3 DNA: TGTGCCATCAGCCTTAGCAGGGGGATCACTGAAGCTTTCTTT
CDR3 protein: CAISLSRGITEAFF
J gene: TRBJ1-1
D gene: TRBD1
clone size: once
V gene: TRBV10-3

CDR3 DNA: TGCGCCAGCAGCTTGGGGGCAGGGGGCCCCACTGAAGCTTTCTTT
CDR3 protein: CASSLGAGGPTEAFF
J gene: TRBJ1-1
D gene: TRBD1
clone size: -
V gene: TRBV5-1

CDR3 DNA: TGTGCCAGCAGTTACGCGGGGGGCTCCTACGAGCAGTACTTC
CDR3 protein: CASSYAGGSYEQYF
J gene: TRBJ2-7
D gene: TRBD2
clone size: -
V gene: TRBV6-6

CDR3 DNA: TGTGCCAGCAAGGCAGGGGACCAGCCCCAGCATTTT
CDR3 protein: CASKAGDQPQHF
J gene: TRBJ1-5
D gene: -
clone size: -
V gene: TRBV2

CDR3 DNA: TGTGCCTGGAGTGTACAGGGACCACTCGAGCAGTACTTC
CDR3 protein: CAWSVQGPLEQYF
J gene: TRBJ2-7
D gene: -
clone size: -
V gene: TRBV30

CDR3 DNA: TGTGCCAGCAGTGTGGGACCGACCTCTGGGGCCAACGTCCTGACTTTC
CDR3 protein: CASSVGPTSGANVLTF
J gene: TRBJ2-6
D gene: -
clone size: -
V gene: TRBV27

CDR3 DNA: TGTGCCAGCAGCACGACAGGGAATTACAATGAGCAGTTCTTC
CDR3 protein: CASSTTGNYNEQFF
J gene: TRBJ2-1
D gene: TRBD1
clone size: -
V gene: TRBV7-9

CDR3 DNA: TGTGCCATCAGTGAGCAGGATACGCAGTATTTT
CDR3 protein: CAISEQDTQYF
J gene: TRBJ2-3
D gene: -
clone size: -
V gene: TRBV10-3

CDR3 DNA: TGTGCCAGCAGTAGGGACAGGGTCACAGATACGCAGTATTTT
CDR3 protein: CASSRDRVTDTQYF
J gene: TRBJ2-3
D gene: TRBD1
clone size: once
V gene: TRBV6-1